Below, 24 T cell receptor beta chains from the same sample are listed, as sequenced in a study of molecular identifiers for immune sequencing clone quantification. TCRdb recomputed calls from the PCR reads with MiXCR, one row per CDR3 protein. The table records approximately 500,000 distinct CDR3 sequences, under 30% of them present only once. Sequenced sample: naive CD8+ T cells from blood, with Jurkat cell RNA spiked in. As to subset: FACS-sorted CD8+CD4-CCR7+CD45RA+ naive T cells. Source of these receptors: a human donor in good health. Some libraries in this study had Jurkat cell RNA spiked in.

V gene TRBV9 combines with J gene TRBJ1-4, with D hard to call. The germline V gene has CDR1 SGDLS and CDR2 YYNGEE. The ends were cut back, 0 bases at V and 9 bases at J, with 15 bases in the middle. The CDR3 totals 15 residues. The DNA of the CDR3 is TGTGCCAGCAGCGTAGAGGGCGCCGGCTGGCAAAAACTGTTTTTT. Amino acids: CASSVEGAGWQKLFF.

This chain links TRBV6-2 or TRBV6-3 with TRBJ1-5, with D perhaps TRBD1 (6 bases). The CDR3 has 20 residues. The germline CDR1 and CDR2 sequences are MNHEY and SVGEGT. V lost 2 bases and J lost 6, with 29 bases in between. The CDR3 here is CASSYTGSFRSGGGGQPQHF. CDR3 bases: TGTGCCAGCAGTTACACAGGGAGTTTCCGTTCAGGAGGGGGAGGTCAGCCCCAGCATTTT.

In its sample, this clonotype was seen many times. The chain has TRBV13 and TRBJ1-5, with 7 bases aligning to TRBD1. The CDR3 sequence is 13 residues long. Germline CDR1 PRHDT, CDR2 FYEKMQ (reference sequence). Trimming took 5 bases from V and 4 from J; bases not matched to a gene: 2. The CDR3 region has the DNA TGTGCCAGCAGCCGGACAGGTAATCAGCCCCAGCATTTT. Translating it yields CASSRTGNQPQHF.

This clonotype was detected only a few times. This chain connects TRBV29-1 to TRBJ1-2; tentative D call: TRBD1 (6 bases). Germline CDR1 and CDR2: SQVTM and ANQGSEA. The CDR3 is made up of 13 amino acids. Trimming pared 4 bases from V and 4 bases from J, leaving 13 bases between. The CDR3 loop is CSVGGGVIYGYTF. Here the CDR3 DNA reads TGCAGCGTTGGAGGGGGAGTTATCTATGGCTACACCTTC.

The CDR3 loop reads CASSLALQGTYEQYF. CDR3 bases: TGTGCCAGCAGCTTAGCTCTTCAAGGGACCTACGAGCAGTACTTC. The chain joins TRBV7-9 to TRBJ2-7; D unresolved. Per the germline V gene, CDR1 is SEHNR and CDR2 is FQNEAQ (reference sequence). V gave up 0 bases and J gave up 2 bases, with 11 bases separating them. The CDR3 length is 15 residues.

The chain employs TRBV21-1 and TRBJ2-1. TRBV21-1 corresponds to a pseudogene. The CDR3 runs 10 residues. CDR3 in amino acids: CASPWNEQFF. CDR3 coding DNA: TGTGCCAGCCCCTGGAATGAGCAGTTCTTC.

This clonotype was found a few times. The chain is built from TRBV5-1 and TRBJ2-7, with 7 bases identical to TRBD1. With 0 bases clipped from V and 7 bases from J, the junction kept 7 bases outside the gene matches. Germline V gives CDR1 SGHRS, CDR2 YFSETQ. The CDR3 is 14 amino acids. CDR3 bases: TGCGCCAGCAGCTTGGTACAGGGGATGAGGGAGCAGTACTTC. Protein sequence: CASSLVQGMREQYF.

The sample holds a few counts of this clonotype. The rearrangement joins TRBV27 to TRBJ1-1; D is unresolved. Germline CDR1 MNHEY, CDR2 SMNVEV (reference sequence). CDR3 size: 13 residues. The V gene lost 7 bases and the J gene lost 6 bases, with 15 bases spanning the gap. In DNA, the CDR3 is TGTGCCAGCAATGAGGTCTTCGGGGCTGAAGCTTTCTTT. Translating it yields CASNEVFGAEAFF.

As to this clonotype: A read error may produce the germline difference seen at one junction end. The V call is TRBV6-5, the J call TRBJ2-7; the match to TRBD1 covers 10 bases. CDR1 MNHEY and CDR2 SVGAGI come from the germline V gene. This CDR3 is built from 13 residues. The DNA of the CDR3 is TGTGCCAGCAGCCGGACAGGGGGGAGTAATCATGACTTC. This gives the protein CASSRTGGSNHDF.

Of note for this clonotype: A read error may explain this, as a much larger clone is one base away. The chain employs TRBV23-1 and TRBJ2-6; D remains ambiguous. TRBV23-1 is an ORF, with its function uncertain. This CDR3 contains 16 residues. V was cut by 2 bases and J by 0 bases, with 8 bases left in between. CDR3 region: CASSQTSSSGANVLTF. The CDR3 DNA follows: TGCGCCAGCAGTCAAACATCCAGCTCTGGGGCCAACGTCCTGACTTTC.

In regard to this clonotype: This sequence may be a read error, since a much larger clone differs from it by one base. The chain joins TRBV27 to TRBJ2-6; possibly TRBD1 or TRBD2 for D (5 bases each). CDR3 length equals 17 residues. Deletions cut 5 bases from V and 1 base from J, with 15 bases between. The V gene's germline CDR1 is MNHEY and CDR2 SMNVEV (reference sequence). CDR3 nucleotide sequence: TGTGCCAGCAGTCCCGGGGCGCGGGTGTCTGGGGCCAACGTCCTGACTTTC. It yields the protein CASSPGARVSGANVLTF. The full variable domain, in which reference TRBV27 and TRBJ2-6 provide the parts outside the CDR3, is EAQVTQNPRYLITVTGKKLTVTCSQNMNHEYMSWYRQDPGLGLRQIYYSMNVEVTDKGDVPEGYKVSRKEKRNFPLILESPSPNQTSLYFCASSPGARVSGANVLTFGAGSRLTVL.

The chain is built from TRBV9 and TRBJ2-2, with 11 bases fitting TRBD2. This CDR3 is 18 amino acids long. CDR1 is SGDLS and CDR2 is YYNGEE in the germline V gene. The trim removed 0 bases at V and 0 bases at J, leaving 4 bases unmatched. The DNA for the CDR3 is TGTGCCAGCAGCGTAGATCCTAGCGGGAGGTCGAACACCGGGGAGCTGTTTTTT. This translates into CASSVDPSGRSNTGELFF.

This clonotype appeared a single time. The CDR3 region has the DNA TGTGCCAGCAGCTCAAGGACGAAGAGTGTAGATACGCAGTATTTT. As protein: CASSSRTKSVDTQYF. The genes are TRBV13 and TRBJ2-3, with D hard to call. The CDR3 runs 15 residues. CDR1 and CDR2 from the germline V gene are PRHDT and FYEKMQ (reference sequence). The V gene lost 4 bases and the J gene lost 5 bases, with 16 bases spanning the gap.

This sequence joins TRBV5-1 and TRBJ1-1; 9 bases fit TRBD1. Germline lookup yields CDR1 SGHRS and CDR2 YFSETQ. J lost 9 bases, V lost 2 bases, and 5 bases had no gene match. This CDR3 has 13 amino acids. CDR3 in amino acids: CASSLTGGQQAFF. Here the CDR3 DNA reads TGCGCCAGCAGCTTAACAGGGGGCCAGCAAGCTTTCTTT.

This clonotype was observed many times. V usage is TRBV20-1 and J usage is TRBJ2-6; unclear D gene. CDR1 is DFQATT and CDR2 is SNEGSKA in the germline V gene (reference sequence). The CDR3 has 15 residues. Trimming pared 4 bases from V and 2 bases from J, leaving 12 bases between. Written as DNA, the CDR3 is TGCAGTGCTATACATCCCGTGGCTGGGGCCAACGTCCTGACTTTC. Translated: CSAIHPVAGANVLTF.

A remark on this clonotype: One base away lies a much larger clone, so this may be a sequencing read error. The chain carries TRBV5-6 and TRBJ1-5; perhaps TRBD1 as D (5 bases). The CDR3 extends over 16 amino acids. Germline values: CDR1 SGHDT, CDR2 YYEEEE. CDR3 coding DNA: TGTGCCGGCAGCTCTAAAGGGACTCTGGGCAATCAGCCCCAGCATTTT. This sequence encodes CAGSSKGTLGNQPQHF.

The chain links TRBV20-1 to TRBJ1-5; the D is unclear. The CDR3 length is 10 residues. Germline-derived CDR1 and CDR2 are DFQATT and SNEGSKA (reference sequence). Trimming shortened V by 8 bases and J by 9 bases, and 11 bases separated the two germline ends. CDR3 region: CSKRRGPQHF. The CDR3 region has the DNA TGCAGTAAAAGACGGGGGCCCCAGCATTTT.

There are many counts of this clonotype. The chain carries TRBV27 and TRBJ2-3; maybe TRBD1 (6 bases). V lost 0 bases, J lost 2 bases, and 12 bases lay in between. Per the germline V gene, CDR1 is MNHEY and CDR2 is SMNVEV (reference sequence). The CDR3 covers 16 residues. Written as DNA, the CDR3 is TGTGCCAGCAGTTTATCCAGGGGAAGGTCCACAGATACGCAGTATTTT. This sequence encodes CASSLSRGRSTDTQYF.

This clonotype was counted only a few times. The chain is built from TRBV27 and TRBJ1-1; D call uncertain. V was pared by 11 bases and J by 3 bases, with 13 bases between. The CDR3 runs to 12 residues. Germline lookup yields CDR1 MNHEY and CDR2 SMNVEV (reference sequence). The CDR3 DNA follows: TGTGCCTCCCGGGGAGGGTACACTGAAGCTTTCTTT. Residues: CASRGGYTEAFF.

This clonotype was observed a handful of times. A read error may be the cause here, since a much bigger clone is one base away. The J gene is TRBJ1-1, the V gene TRBV7-6; a weak D match, TRBD1 (6 bases). In germline, CDR1 is SGHVS, CDR2 FNYEAQ. The V end was cut by 0 bases, the J end by 7 bases, with 9 bases between. The CDR3 extends over 13 amino acids. The CDR3: CASSLAGTFEAFF. As DNA, the CDR3 is TGTGCCAGCAGCTTAGCGGGGACATTTGAAGCTTTCTTT.

This clonotype was seen only a few times. The chain joins TRBV6-2 or TRBV6-3 to TRBJ2-1; the match to TRBD1 covers 10 bases. The CDR3 spans 11 residues. After removal of 7 bases from V and 14 bases from J, the junction contained 5 bases not matched to a gene. CDR1 MNHEY and CDR2 SVGEGT come from the germline V gene. CDR3 residues: CASKVGTGEFF. In nucleotides, the CDR3 is TGTGCCAGCAAGGTGGGGACAGGGGAGTTCTTC.

The V call is TRBV13, the J call TRBJ1-3; D gene uncertain. V lost 4 bases and J lost 3, with 13 bases in between. Per the germline V gene, CDR1 is PRHDT and CDR2 is FYEKMQ (reference sequence). The CDR3 has 15 amino acids. In nucleotides, the CDR3 is TGTGCCAGCAGCTATGGAACAGTCGTTGGAAACACCATATATTTT. This translates into CASSYGTVVGNTIYF.

Comment on this clonotype: It may be a read error: a sequence one base away is much more abundant. The gene calls are TRBV9 and TRBJ1-1; no clear D. In germline, CDR1 is SGDLS, CDR2 YYNGEE. This CDR3 comprises 13 residues. CDR3 sequence reads: CARSVGMNTEAFF. CDR3 coding DNA: TGTGCCAGGAGCGTAGGGATGAACACTGAAGCTTTCTTT.

The gene calls are TRBV25-1 and TRBJ2-2; D call uncertain. The CDR3 has 13 residues. Trimming pared 8 bases from V and 4 bases from J, leaving 11 bases between. CDR1 is MGHDK, CDR2 SYGVNS, per germline. This CDR3 is CASSAQITGELFF. CDR3 bases: TGTGCCAGCTCGGCGCAGATCACCGGGGAGCTGTTTTTT.